This entry concerns a single T cell receptor beta chain. These data originate in a study of technical replicates of blood from a few donors. The germline gives CDR1 SGDLS, CDR2 YYNGEE. Trimming took off 0 bases at V and 7 bases at J, with 10 bases between the two ends. The CDR3 runs to 13 residues. Method: immunoSEQ multiplex PCR; TCRdb's copy keeps in-frame clones and lacks some. The data show around 57,000 clones, with roughly 94% seen just once and about 0.2% held by the top ten. The clonotype originates from a human donor in good health. This sequence joins TRBV9 and TRBJ1-1; D is uncertain. Sequencing was carried out using T cells isolated from PBMCs. The CDR3 protein is CASSVDARSEAFF. The CDR3 nucleotides read TGTGCCAGCAGCGTAGATGCCCGGAGTGAAGCTTTCTTT.